Given below is one TCR beta chain in context. Antigen unknown. Libraries were prepared by immunoSEQ multiplex PCR; TCRdb keeps only in-frame clonotypes and omits some of them. The repertoire holds about 70,000 clones, 87% seen once, with about 10% in the top ten. This record belongs to a study of lymphopenia after photon versus proton radiotherapy. Whole-study results and caveats: Better survival with proton therapy was suggested as possible, not demonstrated. Under photons, naive T cells and diversity fell while effector/memory populations rose.

The CDR3 totals 16 residues. Material: peripheral blood, obtained from a patient treated with proton-based radiotherapy. The origin of this receptor is a man older than 75 with esophageal cancer. V gene TRBV21-1 combines with J gene TRBJ2-2; no DNA check was done on the table's D call, TRBD2. TRBV21-1 corresponds to a pseudogene. The CDR3 DNA is TGTGCCAGCAGCCCCCTCCTCTACGGGAACACCGGGGAGCTGTTTTTT. It codes for CASSPLLYGNTGELFF.